The T cell receptor (beta chain) described here comes from a study of cytomegalovirus exposure and HLA in healthy donors. Study-wide findings and caveats: Some public TCRs appeared in many individuals, while most sequences were rare. CMV antigen specificity of a few CMV-associated chains was confirmed in vitro. The study listed some 160 cytomegalovirus-associated TCR beta chains.

Assay used: immunoSEQ multiplex PCR; TCRdb lists only in-frame clones, some missing. Of some 98,000 clones listed, less than 90% are singletons. This CDR3 region has 18 residues. Germline CDR1 SGHTA, CDR2 FQGNSA. The V gene end was trimmed by 2 bases and the J gene end by 0 bases; junction bases not matched to a gene: 10. Notes on this clone: What it binds is not known.

Sequenced material: PBMCs. The receptor comes from a man aged 18 to 30 in good health and CMV-seropositive. The chain couples TRBV7-2 to TRBJ2-3; 8 nucleotides line up with TRBD2. CDR3 region: CASSLTFVGLASTDTQYF. CDR3 bases: TGTGCCAGCAGCTTAACCTTTGTCGGACTAGCTAGCACAGATACGCAGTATTTT. Complete variable domain (other parts from reference TRBV7-2 and TRBJ2-3): GAGVSQSPSNKVTEKGKDVELRCDPISGHTALYWYRQSLGQGLEFLIYFQGNSAPDKSGLPSDRFSAERTGGSVSTLTIQRTQQEDSAVYLCASSLTFVGLASTDTQYFGPGTRLTVL.